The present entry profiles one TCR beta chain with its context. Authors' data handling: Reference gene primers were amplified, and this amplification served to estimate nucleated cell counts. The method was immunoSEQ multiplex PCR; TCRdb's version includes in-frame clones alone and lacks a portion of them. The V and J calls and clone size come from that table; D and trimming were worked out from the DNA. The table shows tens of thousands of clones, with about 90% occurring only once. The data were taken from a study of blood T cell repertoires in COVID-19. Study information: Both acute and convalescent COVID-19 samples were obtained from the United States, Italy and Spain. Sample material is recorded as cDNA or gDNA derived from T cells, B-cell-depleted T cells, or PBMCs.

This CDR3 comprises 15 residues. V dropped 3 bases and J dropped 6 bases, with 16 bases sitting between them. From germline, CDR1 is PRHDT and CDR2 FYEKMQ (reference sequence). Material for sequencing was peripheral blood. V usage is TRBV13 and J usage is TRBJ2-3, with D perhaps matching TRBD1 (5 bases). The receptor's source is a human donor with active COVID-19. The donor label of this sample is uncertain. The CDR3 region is CASSFQGERFDTQYF. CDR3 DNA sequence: TGTGCCAGCAGCTTCCAGGGTGAGAGATTCGATACGCAGTATTTT. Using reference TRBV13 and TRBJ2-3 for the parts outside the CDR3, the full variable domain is AAGVIQSPRHLIKEKRETATLKCYPIPRHDTVYWYQQGPGQDPQFLISFYEKMQSDKGSIPDRFSAQQFSDYHSELNMSSLELGDSALYFCASSFQGERFDTQYFGPGTRLTVL.